These 25 T cell receptor beta chains share one sample of origin, sequenced in a study of neurological immune-mediated disorders. TCRdb redid the calling of the 5' RACE reads with MiXCR, one entry per CDR3 protein. The sample comprises fewer than 45,000 distinct CDR3 sequences, 11% of which are singletons, and 3% to 5% rests with the top ten. The time point was: technical triplicate 1. Sequenced sample: PBMCs. The origin of the receptors is a man in his fifties or sixties with HTLV-1-associated myelopathy (HAM/TSP).

This clonotype appeared many times. The CDR3 nucleotides are TGTGCCACCAGTGATTGGGGGGACCCGTTACTTGATCAGCCCCAGCATTTT. It yields the protein CATSDWGDPLLDQPQHF. V gene TRBV24-1 combines with J gene TRBJ1-5; possibly TRBD1 for D (5 bases). This CDR3 spans 17 amino acids. Germline CDR1 reads KGHDR; CDR2 reads SFDVKD. V was cut by 2 bases and J by 5 bases, with 18 bases left in between.

This clonotype occurred many times. The CDR3 nucleotides are TGTGCCAGCAGCCACGGACTAGCGAGCCGCGAGCAGTACTTC. It is translated as CASSHGLASREQYF. The chain has TRBV3-1 and TRBJ2-7; 9 bases fit TRBD2. CDR1 LGHDT and CDR2 YNNKEL come from the germline V gene (reference sequence). This CDR3 region has 14 residues. The V and J ends lost 3 bases and 6 bases, in that order; junction bases with no gene match: 6.

This clonotype was counted a few times. The V call is TRBV6-1, the J call TRBJ2-7; D might be TRBD1 (6 bases). Trimming shortened V by 7 bases and J by 4 bases, and 20 bases separated the two germline ends. From germline, CDR1 is MNHNS and CDR2 SASEGT. The CDR3 consists of 15 residues. CDR3 nucleotides: TGTGCCAGCACCCTGACAGGAAGTCTCGGGTACGAGCAGTACTTC. As protein: CASTLTGSLGYEQYF.

The chain links TRBV5-1 to TRBJ1-2, with D maybe TRBD1 (5 bases). With 4 bases removed from V and 5 bases from J, the gap between germline ends came to 24 bases. The CDR3 length is 17 residues. In germline, CDR1 is SGHRS, CDR2 YFSETQ. CDR3 residues: CASSLQPGTGTWYGYTF. The CDR3, as DNA: TGCGCCAGCAGCCTACAACCCGGGACCGGGACGTGGTATGGCTACACCTTC.

J is TRBJ2-7 and V is TRBV10-3; D is possibly TRBD1 or TRBD2 (5 bases each). This CDR3 comprises 15 residues. Germline CDR1 ENHRY, CDR2 SYGVKD. The V gene lost 3 bases and the J gene lost 3 bases, with 15 bases spanning the gap. CDR3 coding DNA: TGTGCCATCAGTGAAGGTATCGGGGCTCGCTACGAGCAGTACTTC. Its protein product is CAISEGIGARYEQYF.

This clonotype showed up many times. V usage is TRBV9 and J usage is TRBJ2-1; 9 nucleotides match TRBD2. CDR3 length: 17 residues. Trimming took 2 bases from V and 9 from J; bases not matched to a gene: 15. In germline, CDR1 is SGDLS, CDR2 YYNGEE. The CDR3, as DNA: TGTGCCAGCAGCGTGGGGTTGGCGGGAGGGGGTTATGGTGAGCAGTTCTTC. Amino acid sequence: CASSVGLAGGGYGEQFF.

This clonotype was detected many times. J is TRBJ2-3 and V is TRBV28; D perhaps matches TRBD2 (7 bases). Deletions cut 4 bases from V and 2 bases from J, with 10 bases between. From germline, CDR1 is MDHEN and CDR2 SYDVKM. This CDR3 spans 14 amino acids. This chain's CDR3 is CASSSGGHTDTQYF. The DNA for the CDR3 is TGTGCCAGCAGTTCGGGGGGACACACAGATACGCAGTATTTT.

V usage is TRBV24-1 and J usage is TRBJ2-1; 8 bases match TRBD1. Germline assignment: CDR1 KGHDR and CDR2 SFDVKD. The CDR3 is 16 amino acids. Unmatched junction bases numbered 6, after V lost 4 bases and J lost 2 bases. The DNA of the CDR3 is TGTGCCACCAGTGAAACAGGGGGTTTGCCCTACAATGAGCAGTTCTTC. Residues: CATSETGGLPYNEQFF.

This clonotype was counted ten times or more. V and J are TRBV5-1 and TRBJ2-2, with a weak D call TRBD2 (5 bases). This CDR3 is built from 13 residues. Germline loops: CDR1 SGHRS, CDR2 YFSETQ. With 9 bases removed from V and 4 bases from J, the gap between germline ends came to 13 bases. The CDR3 loop is CATREGGTGELFF. DNA for the CDR3: TGCGCCACCCGGGAAGGAGGCACCGGGGAGCTGTTTTTT.

This clonotype was seen ten or more times. J is TRBJ2-7 and V is TRBV9; 9 nucleotides match TRBD1. Germline V gene lookup returns CDR1 SGDLS and CDR2 YYNGEE. V lost 3 bases and J lost 5; bases outside the gene matches: 15. The CDR3 loop spans 17 amino acids. CDR3 protein: CASSESTGTGTFNEQYF. The CDR3 coding sequence is TGTGCCAGCAGCGAAAGTACCGGGACAGGGACCTTCAACGAGCAGTACTTC.

This clonotype was seen ten or more times. This chain connects TRBV28 to TRBJ2-1, with 14 bases fitting TRBD2. Looked up from germline, CDR1 is MDHEN and CDR2 is SYDVKM. Trimming cost V 4 bases and J 0 bases; bases outside gene matches: 11. CDR3 size: 20 residues. The CDR3 here is CASSSLTSGRASSSYNEQFF. The CDR3 nucleotides read TGTGCCAGCAGTTCCTTGACTAGCGGGAGGGCCTCGAGCTCCTACAATGAGCAGTTCTTC.

This clonotype was found many times. CDR3 residues: CASSLPSDPSYNEQFF. CDR3 DNA sequence: TGTGCCAGCAGCCTCCCCTCCGACCCGTCCTACAATGAGCAGTTCTTC. The chain combines TRBV11-2 with TRBJ2-1; no clear D gene. V lost 5 bases, J lost 1 base, and 15 bases lay in between. The CDR3 consists of 16 residues. Germline-derived CDR1 and CDR2 are SGHAT and FQNNGV.

This clonotype occurred many times. The rearrangement links TRBV29-1 to TRBJ2-3, with 7 bases matching TRBD1. The V and J ends lost 8 bases and 1 base, in that order; junction bases with no gene match: 15. Germline V lookup: CDR1 SQVTM, CDR2 ANQGSEA. The length of the CDR3 is 16 residues. The CDR3 DNA reads as TGCAGCCCTAATCCCTCTCGGACAGGCCGCACAGATACGCAGTATTTT. As protein: CSPNPSRTGRTDTQYF.

This clonotype was counted ten times or more. This rearrangement joins TRBV5-4 to TRBJ2-7, with 8 nucleotides matching TRBD2. The CDR3 loop spans 15 amino acids. Germline CDR1 reads SGHNT; CDR2 reads YYREEE (reference sequence). Trimming took 0 bases from V and 6 from J; bases not matched to a gene: 8. In nucleotides, the CDR3 is TGTGCCAGCAGCTTGGATTCCGCGGGAGGAGGCGAGCAGTACTTC. As protein: CASSLDSAGGGEQYF.

V is TRBV7-9 and J is TRBJ2-7; D uncertain. From germline, CDR1 is SEHNR and CDR2 FQNEAQ (reference sequence). The V gene lost 5 bases and the J gene lost 7 bases, with 9 bases spanning the gap. CDR3 length: 11 residues. The CDR3: CASSVLEEQYF. CDR3 in DNA: TGTGCCAGCAGCGTGCTGGAGGAGCAGTACTTC.

This clonotype showed up many times. J is TRBJ2-1 and V is TRBV20-1; no clear D gene. The germline gives CDR1 DFQATT, CDR2 SNEGSKA (reference sequence). V gave up 5 bases and J gave up 7 bases, with 6 bases separating them. The CDR3 runs 10 residues. The CDR3 nucleotides are TGCAGTGCTGTACAGAATGAGCAGTTCTTC. Translation: CSAVQNEQFF.

Ten or more counts support this clonotype. The chain has TRBV2 and TRBJ2-7; 10 nucleotides match TRBD2. From germline, CDR1 is SNHLY and CDR2 FYNNEI. J was trimmed by 4 bases and V by 5 bases; bases with no gene match: 5. The CDR3 is 14 residues long. CDR3 nucleotide sequence: TGTGCCAGCAGTCCCGGGACTAGCGATTACGAGCAGTACTTC. Encoded protein: CASSPGTSDYEQYF.

This clonotype was found many times. The V call is TRBV28, the J call TRBJ2-3, with D unresolved. Germline CDR1 MDHEN, CDR2 SYDVKM. V dropped 7 bases and J dropped 3 bases, with 17 bases sitting between them. The CDR3 is 15 residues long. The chain's CDR3 is CASIPGRSLTDTQYF. The DNA of the CDR3 is TGTGCCAGCATCCCCGGCAGGTCTTTGACAGATACGCAGTATTTT. The variable domain in full, with the rest retrieved from reference TRBV28 and TRBJ2-3, is DVKVTQSSRYLVKRTGEKVFLECVQDMDHENMFWYRQDPGLGLRLIYFSYDVKMKEKGDIPEGYSVSREKKERFSLILESASTNQTSMYLCASIPGRSLTDTQYFGPGTRLTVL.

This clonotype was seen ten or more times. This chain connects TRBV20-1 to TRBJ2-6; D is undetermined. V gave up 2 bases and J gave up 3 bases, with 8 bases separating them. Germline assignment: CDR1 DFQATT and CDR2 SNEGSKA (reference sequence). The length of the CDR3 is 14 residues. The CDR3 reads CSARFGSGANVLTF. The CDR3 DNA sequence: TGCAGTGCTAGATTCGGAAGTGGGGCCAACGTCCTGACTTTC.

This clonotype has a count of ten or more. The J gene is TRBJ2-1, the V gene TRBV5-1; D is undetermined. The germline gives CDR1 SGHRS, CDR2 YFSETQ. Trimming left V 0 bases short and J 5 bases short, with 9 bases between. The CDR3 covers 14 residues. The chain's CDR3 is CASSLVAGNNEQFF. CDR3 nucleotide sequence: TGCGCCAGCAGCTTGGTTGCCGGAAACAATGAGCAGTTCTTC.

There are many counts of this clonotype. One junction end does not reproduce the germline sequence, and a read error may be involved. The chain joins TRBV6-6 to TRBJ1-1, with a weak D call TRBD1 (5 bases). CDR3 size: 12 residues. CDR1 MNHNY and CDR2 SVGAGI come from the germline V gene (reference sequence). In DNA, the CDR3 is TGTGCCAGCCGCAGGGTGGACACTGAAGATTTCTTT. It is translated as CASRRVDTEDFF.

This clonotype was counted many times. The genes are TRBV2 and TRBJ2-5; D is unresolved. There are 13 residues in the CDR3. Germline CDR1 reads SNHLY; CDR2 reads FYNNEI. Trimming took 5 bases from V and 3 from J, leaving 10 bases between them. In DNA, the CDR3 is TGTGCCAGCAGTCGGACGGCCAAAGAGACCCAGTACTTC. Translation: CASSRTAKETQYF.

This clonotype was recorded at least ten times. The chain joins TRBV5-1 to TRBJ2-7; weak D call: TRBD1 (7 bases). Trimming shortened V by 0 bases and J by 3 bases, and 13 bases separated the two germline ends. This CDR3 contains 15 residues. Germline V CDR1 and CDR2: SGHRS, YFSETQ. This chain's CDR3 is CASSLVGGDSYEQYF. CDR3 nucleotides: TGCGCCAGCAGCTTGGTAGGCGGGGACAGCTACGAGCAGTACTTC.

This clonotype has just one count. The chain carries TRBV5-1 and TRBJ2-1, with TRBD2 matching over 7 bases. This CDR3 comprises 18 residues. After removal of 8 bases from V and 6 bases from J, the junction contained 23 bases not matched to a gene. CDR1 and CDR2 (germline): SGHRS, YFSETQ. The CDR3 region has the DNA TGCGCCAGATCCGCCCCCTGGGGGGAGGGCCGAGGAGGCAATGAGCAGTTCTTC. This codes for CARSAPWGEGRGGNEQFF.

Ten or more counts support this clonotype. The rearrangement uses TRBV5-5 and TRBJ1-1; D unclear. Deletions cut 3 bases from V and 8 bases from J, with 11 bases between. CDR3 size: 12 residues. CDR1 SGHKS and CDR2 YYEKEE come from the germline V gene (reference sequence). CDR3 DNA sequence: TGTGCCAGCAGCTCTCGACTTATGGAAGCTTTCTTT. As protein: CASSSRLMEAFF.